Below are 11 T cell receptor beta chains sequenced from a single sample in a study of T cells in Graves' hyperthyroidism and ophthalmopathy. Template material for amplifying TCR beta CDR3 regions consisted of RNA transcripts. First-round RT-PCR with HTBI primers amplified the TCR CDR3 region. TCRdb reprocessed the multiplex PCR reads via MiXCR and lists one record per CDR3 protein. There are 700,000 or so distinct CDR3 sequences in the sample; about a sixth occur only once, and about 8.4% lies in the top ten. The sample was blood. These receptor sequences come from a man between 18 and 35 years old with Graves' hyperthyroidism.

Remarks on this clonotype: A read error may explain this, as a much larger clone is one base away. The conserved phenylalanine or tryptophan normally closing the CDR3 is absent here, so this likely arose from a read error. The rearrangement links TRBV28 to TRBJ1-5, with a weak D call TRBD1 (5 bases). V lost 5 bases to trimming and J lost 6 bases, with 14 bases between them. Germline loops: CDR1 MDHEN, CDR2 SYDVKM. This CDR3 contains 14 residues. Here the CDR3 reads CASSEPGRSQPQHL. CDR3 sequence (DNA): TGTGCCAGCAGTGAACCGGGACGCAGTCAGCCCCAGCATCTT.

J is TRBJ2-7 and V is TRBV20-1; 7 bases match TRBD2. CDR3 length equals 13 residues. The germline V gene encodes CDR1 DFQATT and CDR2 SNEGSKA (reference sequence). The ends lost 5 bases at V and 5 bases at J; junction bases unmatched: 9. The CDR3: CSARTPGLDEQYF. DNA for the CDR3: TGCAGTGCTCGAACTCCTGGACTAGACGAGCAGTACTTC.

This chain links TRBV5-1 with TRBJ2-3; D call uncertain. CDR1 is SGHRS, CDR2 YFSETQ, per germline. The ends were cut back, 5 bases at V and 0 bases at J, with 7 bases in the middle. The CDR3 spans 13 residues. As DNA, the CDR3 is TGCGCCAGCAGGGAGATTAGCACAGATACGCAGTATTTT. This codes for CASREISTDTQYF.

This clonotype has a count of ten or more. The chain joins TRBV20-1 to TRBJ2-1; D call uncertain. The CDR3 runs to 9 residues. V was trimmed by 1 base and J by 9 bases, leaving 1 base between them. The germline gives CDR1 DFQATT, CDR2 SNEGSKA (reference sequence). Written as DNA, the CDR3 is TGCAGTGCTAGAGCTGAGCAGTTCTTC. Protein: CSARAEQFF.

This clonotype has more than one count but fewer than ten. J is TRBJ2-7 and V is TRBV15; no definite D call. The length of the CDR3 is 15 residues. In germline, CDR1 is LNHNV, CDR2 YYDKDF (reference sequence). V was shortened by 5 bases and J by 0 bases, with 14 bases between the two germline ends. CDR3 sequence reads: CATSPQTGSSYEQYF. CDR3 nucleotide sequence: TGTGCCACCAGCCCCCAGACGGGTTCCTCCTACGAGCAGTACTTC.

On this clonotype itself: A read error may be the cause here, since a much bigger clone is one base away. The conserved closing phenylalanine or tryptophan is absent in this CDR3, likely reflecting a read error. V usage is TRBV18 and J usage is TRBJ2-1; 9 bases match TRBD1. The CDR3 covers 15 residues. Germline V gene sequence: CDR1 KGHSH, CDR2 LQKENI. Unmatched junction bases numbered 7, after V lost 6 bases and J lost 4 bases. As DNA, the CDR3 is TGTGCCAGCTCGACTGGACAGGGGAATTACAATGAGCAGTTCTCC. It is translated as CASSTGQGNYNEQFS.

This chain joins TRBV9 and TRBJ2-7, with a weak D call TRBD1 (6 bases). This CDR3 contains 15 residues. In germline, CDR1 is SGDLS, CDR2 YYNGEE. Trimming left V 4 bases short and J 0 bases short, with 14 bases between. CDR3: CASSQGQSSSYEQYF. For the CDR3, the DNA is TGTGCCAGCAGCCAAGGACAGTCGAGCTCCTACGAGCAGTACTTC.

In this sample, this clonotype turned up a few times. This chain links TRBV20-1 with TRBJ1-1, with D perhaps matching TRBD1 (5 bases). Germline V lookup: CDR1 DFQATT, CDR2 SNEGSKA (reference sequence). Trimming cost V 7 bases and J 9 bases, with 15 bases left between them. The length of the CDR3 is 11 residues. For the CDR3, the DNA is TGCAGTGGTTCCGGGACGGAAAAAGCTTTCTTT. It codes for CSGSGTEKAFF.

The V call is TRBV3-1, the J call TRBJ2-3, with TRBD2 identical over 8 bases. CDR1 is LGHDT, CDR2 YNNKEL, per germline (reference sequence). The CDR3 is 14 amino acids. Trimming took 5 bases from V and 6 from J; bases not matched to a gene: 7. The CDR3 sequence: CASSWGLVADTQYF. The CDR3 bases are TGTGCCAGCAGCTGGGGACTAGTGGCGGATACGCAGTATTTT.

This clonotype appeared a few times. The chain uses TRBV12-3 or TRBV12-4 and TRBJ1-1, with TRBD1 as a possible D gene (5 bases). CDR3 length equals 15 residues. Trimming took 5 bases from V and 4 from J, leaving 17 bases between them. The CDR3 coding sequence is TGTGCCAGCAGTCCGGGACTAAACCTGGCCACTGAAGCTTTCTTT. Its protein is CASSPGLNLATEAFF.

This clonotype has a handful of counts. J is TRBJ2-7 and V is TRBV20-1; D may be TRBD2 (6 bases). Trimming took off 3 bases at V and 4 bases at J, with 13 bases between the two ends. The CDR3 loop spans 13 amino acids. Germline loops: CDR1 DFQATT, CDR2 SNEGSKA (reference sequence). Written as DNA, the CDR3 is TGCAGTGCTAGTGGAGGGTGGGAGTACGAGCAGTACTTC. Its protein product is CSASGGWEYEQYF.